This TCR beta chain emerged from a study of blood T cell repertoires in COVID-19. Whole-study context: Whether acute or convalescent, the COVID-19 samples came from the United States, Italy and Spain.

Original handling: Amplification of reference gene primers provided the estimated nucleated cell counts. This table comes from immunoSEQ multiplex PCR, and its TCRdb copy is limited to in-frame clones, with some not included. The V and J calls and clone size come from that table; D and trimming were worked out from the DNA. The sample contains approximately 100,000 clones, 84% of which appear only once. Per the germline V gene, CDR1 is GTSNPN and CDR2 is SVGIG (reference sequence). Trimming took 0 bases from V and 0 from J, leaving 5 bases between them. The CDR3 has 13 residues. Sequencing was done on a sample of peripheral blood. The receptor was derived from a woman in her forties or fifties with acute or convalescent COVID-19. The chain carries TRBV30 and TRBJ1-1; maybe TRBD1 (5 bases). The CDR3 here is CAWSVRVNTEAFF. The CDR3 bases are TGTGCCTGGAGTGTCAGGGTGAACACTGAAGCTTTCTTT.